This T cell receptor beta chain was found in a study of CD8 T cells in ankylosing spondylitis. Study conclusions and caveats: Disease-associated clones were CD8+ and fairly uncommon in peripheral blood. Ankylosing spondylitis blood appeared to carry a characteristic TCR beta motif of roughly 8 highly homologous variants. Past research had described some motif variants in reactive arthritis synovial fluid and blood.

V lost 4 bases to trimming and J lost 4 bases, with 16 bases between them. Germline V gives CDR1 SGHRS, CDR2 YFSETQ. The CDR3 sequence is 15 residues long. This clonotype has ten or more counts. The antigen is unknown. Each CDR3 protein gets one entry after TCRdb re-called the 5' RACE reads with MiXCR. The repertoire holds 210,000 or so distinct CDR3 sequences, with roughly 25% as singletons. The chain carries TRBV5-1 and TRBJ2-3, with D unclear. What was sequenced was blood, either unsorted or a sorted T cell fraction (not recorded which). The sequence was obtained from a male donor with ankylosing spondylitis or in good health (not recorded which). The CDR3: CASSDWPGSPDTQYF. The CDR3 DNA follows: TGCGCCAGCAGCGATTGGCCCGGGTCCCCAGATACGCAGTATTTT.